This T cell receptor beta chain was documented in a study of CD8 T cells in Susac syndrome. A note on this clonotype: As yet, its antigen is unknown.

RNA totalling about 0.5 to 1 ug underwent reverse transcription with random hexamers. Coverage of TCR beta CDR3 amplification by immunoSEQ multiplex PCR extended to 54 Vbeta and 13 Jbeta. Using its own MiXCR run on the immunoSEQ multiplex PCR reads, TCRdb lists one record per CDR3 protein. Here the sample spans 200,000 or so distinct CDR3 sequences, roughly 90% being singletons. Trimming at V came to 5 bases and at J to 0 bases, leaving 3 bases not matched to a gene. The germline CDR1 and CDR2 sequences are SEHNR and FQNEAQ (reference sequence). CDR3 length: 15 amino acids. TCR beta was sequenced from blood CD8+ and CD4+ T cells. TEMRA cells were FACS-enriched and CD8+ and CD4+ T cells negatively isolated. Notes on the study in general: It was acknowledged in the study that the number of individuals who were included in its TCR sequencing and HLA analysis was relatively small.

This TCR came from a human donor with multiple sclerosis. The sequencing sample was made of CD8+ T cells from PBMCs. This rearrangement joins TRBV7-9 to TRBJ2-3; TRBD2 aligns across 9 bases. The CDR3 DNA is TGTGCCAGCAGCCCTACTAGCGGGAGCACAGATACGCAGTATTTT. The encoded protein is CASSPTSGSTDTQYF.